The source of this T cell receptor (beta chain) is a study of T cell repertoires in cytomegalovirus infection. About the research overall: It was recently identified HLA-C-restricted and well-studied HLA-B-restricted CMV epitopes that the study used. Both a matching HLA type and CMV infection were indicated by public TCR beta signatures.

Germline V gene sequence: CDR1 LGHNA, CDR2 YSLEER. V shed 0 bases and J 5 bases; nucleotides not matched to a gene: 6. The CDR3 has 15 amino acids. As concerns this clonotype: Antigen unknown.

TCRdb reprocessed the reads via MiXCR and lists one record per CDR3 protein. The data hold 350,000 to 400,000 distinct CDR3 sequences, with roughly 36% observed a single time. Study-wide points: Ex vivo, HLA-C-restricted CMV-specific TCR beta clonotypes prevailed over the rest of the response.

The chain links TRBV4-3 to TRBJ1-2, with TRBD1 identical over 7 bases. The TCR was taken from a human donor in good health (CMV status not recorded). Some clones in this sample may be carry-over from other donors' samples. This sample comprised cultured PBMCs, obtained from culture after CMV antigen stimulation. CDR3 nucleotide sequence: TGCGCCAGCAGCCAAGACGGGACAGCAAAATATGGCTACACCTTC. Translation: CASSQDGTAKYGYTF.